The T cell receptor beta chain under discussion was sequenced for a study of blood T cell repertoires in COVID-19. About the study: From the United States, Italy and Spain came samples of acute and convalescent COVID-19. In each case, the material was cDNA or gDNA derived from T cells, B-cell-depleted T cells, or PBMCs.

The protocol was immunoSEQ multiplex PCR, while the TCRdb copy is restricted to in-frame clones and leaves out a portion. The sample has 200,000 to 250,000 clones; more than 70% are singletons. The ends were cut back, 9 bases at V and 4 bases at J, with 12 bases in the middle. Germline V gene lookup returns CDR1 LNHDA and CDR2 SQIVND (reference sequence). The CDR3 loop spans 12 amino acids. A Seattle source enrolled patients during active infection and followed them longitudinally. This receptor was obtained from a woman of 80 years or more with COVID-19, enrolled during active disease. Sequenced: peripheral blood. The genes are TRBV19 and TRBJ1-1; a weak D match, TRBD1 (6 bases). The CDR3 is CASRGLSTEAFF. For the CDR3, the DNA is TGTGCCAGCAGGGGTTTGAGCACTGAAGCTTTCTTT.